This T cell receptor beta chain stems from a study of blood T cell repertoires in COVID-19. Study-level information: PBMCs, B-cell-depleted T cells, or T cells provided the cDNA or gDNA that made up the material.

After removal of 6 bases from V and 2 bases from J, the junction contained 6 bases not matched to a gene. This CDR3 region has 15 residues. Germline assignment: CDR1 LNHNV and CDR2 YYDKDF (reference sequence). Authors' processing steps: Using reference gene primer amplification, nucleated cell counts were estimated. The assay was immunoSEQ multiplex PCR, and TCRdb's table has in-frame clones only and misses some. That table furnishes V, J and clone size, whereas the DNA furnished D and trimming. Of 200,000 or so clones in the sample, around 85% were seen once. The TCR sequence derives from a man in his sixties or seventies with active or convalescent COVID-19. Sequencing was done on a sample of peripheral blood. The chain uses TRBV15 and TRBJ1-3; 8 bases map to TRBD1. CDR3 sequence (DNA): TGTGCCACCAGTACAGGGGGGCTAACTGGAAACACCATATATTTT. This translates into CATSTGGLTGNTIYF.